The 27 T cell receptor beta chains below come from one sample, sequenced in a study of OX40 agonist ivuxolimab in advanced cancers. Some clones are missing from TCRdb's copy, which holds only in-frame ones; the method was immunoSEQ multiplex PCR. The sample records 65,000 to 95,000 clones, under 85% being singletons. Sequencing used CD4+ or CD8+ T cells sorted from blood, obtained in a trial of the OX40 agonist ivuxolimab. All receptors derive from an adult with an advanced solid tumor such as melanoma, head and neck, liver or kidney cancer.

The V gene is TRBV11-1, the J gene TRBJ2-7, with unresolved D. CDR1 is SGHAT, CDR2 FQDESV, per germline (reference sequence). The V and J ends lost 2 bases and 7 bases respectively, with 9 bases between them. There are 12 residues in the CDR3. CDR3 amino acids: CASSLSGSEQYF. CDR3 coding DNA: TGTGCCAGCAGCTTATCGGGCAGTGAGCAGTACTTC.

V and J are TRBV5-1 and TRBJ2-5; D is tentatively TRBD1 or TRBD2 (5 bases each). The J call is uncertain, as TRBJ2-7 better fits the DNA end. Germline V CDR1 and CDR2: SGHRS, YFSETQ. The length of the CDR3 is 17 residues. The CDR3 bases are TGCGCCAGCAGCTTGGGGTTGAGGTCTAACGGGGCATACGAGCAGTACTTC. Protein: CASSLGLRSNGAYEQYF.

The CDR3 spells CASSQGTNFNEQFF. Written as DNA, the CDR3 is TGCGCCAGCAGCCAAGGGACTAATTTCAATGAGCAGTTCTTC. The chain uses TRBV5-1 and TRBJ2-1; 7 bases align to TRBD2. The germline CDR1 and CDR2 sequences are SGHRS and YFSETQ. Trimming at V came to 4 bases and at J to 6 bases, leaving 7 bases not matched to a gene. There are 14 residues in the CDR3.

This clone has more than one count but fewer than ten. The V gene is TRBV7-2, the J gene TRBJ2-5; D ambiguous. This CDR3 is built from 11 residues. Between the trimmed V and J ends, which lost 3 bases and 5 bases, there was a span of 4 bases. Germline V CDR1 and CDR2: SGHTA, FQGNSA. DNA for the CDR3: TGTGCCAGCAGCTTCCTCGAGACCCAGTACTTC. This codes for CASSFLETQYF.

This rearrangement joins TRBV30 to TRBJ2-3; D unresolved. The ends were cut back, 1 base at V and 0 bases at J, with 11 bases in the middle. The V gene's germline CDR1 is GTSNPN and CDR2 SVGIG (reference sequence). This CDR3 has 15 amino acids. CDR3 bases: TGTGCCTGGAGTGGAGAAGGCCGTAGCACAGATACGCAGTATTTT. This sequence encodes CAWSGEGRSTDTQYF.

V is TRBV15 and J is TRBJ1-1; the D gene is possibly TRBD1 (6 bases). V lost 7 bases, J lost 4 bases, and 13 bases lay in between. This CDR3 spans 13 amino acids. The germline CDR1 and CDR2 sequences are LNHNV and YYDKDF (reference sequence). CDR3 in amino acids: CATTGPGATEAFF. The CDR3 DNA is TGTGCCACCACCGGGCCGGGGGCCACTGAAGCTTTCTTT.

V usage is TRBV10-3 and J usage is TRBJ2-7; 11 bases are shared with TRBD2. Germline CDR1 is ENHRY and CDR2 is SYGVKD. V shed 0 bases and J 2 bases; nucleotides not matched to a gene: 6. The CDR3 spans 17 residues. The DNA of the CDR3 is TGTGCCATCAGTGAGTCGAGTAGCGGGAGGGCCGCCTACGAGCAGTACTTC. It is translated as CAISESSSGRAAYEQYF.

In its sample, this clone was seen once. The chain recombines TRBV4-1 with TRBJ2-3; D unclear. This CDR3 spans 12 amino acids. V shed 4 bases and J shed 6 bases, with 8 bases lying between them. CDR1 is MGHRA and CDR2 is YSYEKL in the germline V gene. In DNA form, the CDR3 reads TGCGCCAGCAGCCCTCGACTCGATACGCAGTATTTT. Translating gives CASSPRLDTQYF.

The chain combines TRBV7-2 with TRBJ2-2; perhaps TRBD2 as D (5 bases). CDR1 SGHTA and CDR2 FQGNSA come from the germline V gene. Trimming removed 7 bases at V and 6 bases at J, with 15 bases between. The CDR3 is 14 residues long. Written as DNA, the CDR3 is TGTGCCAGCATCTCCGATAGCGAGGCCGGGGAGCTGTTTTTT. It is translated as CASISDSEAGELFF. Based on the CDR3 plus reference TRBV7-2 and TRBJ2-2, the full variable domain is GAGVSQSPSNKVTEKGKDVELRCDPISGHTALYWYRQSLGQGLEFLIYFQGNSAPDKSGLPSDRFSAERTGGSVSTLTIQRTQQEDSAVYLCASISDSEAGELFFGEGSRLTVL.

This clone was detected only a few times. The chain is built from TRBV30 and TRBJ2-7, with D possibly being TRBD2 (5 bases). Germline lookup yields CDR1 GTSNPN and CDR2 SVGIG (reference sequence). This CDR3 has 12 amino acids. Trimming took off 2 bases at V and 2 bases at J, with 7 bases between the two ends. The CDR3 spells CAWSRGTYEQYF. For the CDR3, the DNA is TGTGCCTGGAGTCGGGGAACCTACGAGCAGTACTTC.

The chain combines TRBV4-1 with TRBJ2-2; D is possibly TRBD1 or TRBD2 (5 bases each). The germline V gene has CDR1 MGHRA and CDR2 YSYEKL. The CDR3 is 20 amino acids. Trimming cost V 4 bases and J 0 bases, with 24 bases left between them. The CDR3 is CASSPILGRSLSANTGELFF. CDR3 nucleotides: TGCGCCAGCAGCCCGATATTGGGACGGAGTTTATCCGCGAACACCGGGGAGCTGTTTTTT.

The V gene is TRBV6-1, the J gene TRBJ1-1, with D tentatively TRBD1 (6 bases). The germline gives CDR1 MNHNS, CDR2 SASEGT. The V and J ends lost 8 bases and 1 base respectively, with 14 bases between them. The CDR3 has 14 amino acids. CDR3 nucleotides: TGTGCCAGCTATCTCGGACAGCAGAACACTGAAGCTTTCTTT. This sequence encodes CASYLGQQNTEAFF.

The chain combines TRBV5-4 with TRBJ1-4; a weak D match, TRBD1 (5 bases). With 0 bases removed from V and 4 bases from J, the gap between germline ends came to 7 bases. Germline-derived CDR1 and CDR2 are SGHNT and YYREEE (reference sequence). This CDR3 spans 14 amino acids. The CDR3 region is CASSLEGFNEKLFF. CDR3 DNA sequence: TGTGCCAGCAGCTTGGAGGGGTTTAATGAAAAACTGTTTTTT.

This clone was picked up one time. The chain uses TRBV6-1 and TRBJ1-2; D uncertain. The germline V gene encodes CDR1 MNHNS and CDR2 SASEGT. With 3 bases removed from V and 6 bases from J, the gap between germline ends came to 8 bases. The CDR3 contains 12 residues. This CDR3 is CASSDGGDGYTF. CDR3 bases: TGTGCCAGCAGTGATGGCGGAGATGGCTACACCTTC.

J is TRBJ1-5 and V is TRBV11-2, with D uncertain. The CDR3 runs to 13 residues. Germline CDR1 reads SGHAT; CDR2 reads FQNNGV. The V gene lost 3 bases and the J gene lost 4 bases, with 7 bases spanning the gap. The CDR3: CASSFTNNQPQHF. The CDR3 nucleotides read TGTGCCAGCAGCTTTACGAATAATCAGCCCCAGCATTTT.

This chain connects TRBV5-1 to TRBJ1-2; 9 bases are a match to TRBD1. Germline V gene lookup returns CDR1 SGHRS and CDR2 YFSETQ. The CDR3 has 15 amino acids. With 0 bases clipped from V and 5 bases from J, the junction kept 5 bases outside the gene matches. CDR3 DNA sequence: TGCGCCAGCAGCTTGGGGACAGGGGCGGGGTATGGCTACACCTTC. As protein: CASSLGTGAGYGYTF. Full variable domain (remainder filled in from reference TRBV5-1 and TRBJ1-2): KAGVTQTPRYLIKTRGQQVTLSCSPISGHRSVSWYQQTPGQGLQFLFEYFSETQRNKGNFPGRFSGRQFSNSRSEMNVSTLELGDSALYLCASSLGTGAGYGYTFGSGTRLTVV.

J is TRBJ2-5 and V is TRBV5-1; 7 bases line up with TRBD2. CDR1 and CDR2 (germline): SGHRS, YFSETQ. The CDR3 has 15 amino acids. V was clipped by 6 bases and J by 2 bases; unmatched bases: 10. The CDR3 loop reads CASNGGGSPQETQYF. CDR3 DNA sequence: TGCGCCAGCAATGGGGGGGGAAGCCCTCAAGAGACCCAGTACTTC.

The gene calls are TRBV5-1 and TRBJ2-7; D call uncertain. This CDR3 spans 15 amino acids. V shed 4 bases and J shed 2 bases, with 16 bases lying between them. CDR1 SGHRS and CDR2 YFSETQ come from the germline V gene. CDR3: CASSPEILQTYEQYF. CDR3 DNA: TGCGCCAGCAGCCCTGAGATTCTCCAGACCTACGAGCAGTACTTC. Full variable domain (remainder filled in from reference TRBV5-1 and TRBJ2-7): KAGVTQTPRYLIKTRGQQVTLSCSPISGHRSVSWYQQTPGQGLQFLFEYFSETQRNKGNFPGRFSGRQFSNSRSEMNVSTLELGDSALYLCASSPEILQTYEQYFGPGTRLTVT.

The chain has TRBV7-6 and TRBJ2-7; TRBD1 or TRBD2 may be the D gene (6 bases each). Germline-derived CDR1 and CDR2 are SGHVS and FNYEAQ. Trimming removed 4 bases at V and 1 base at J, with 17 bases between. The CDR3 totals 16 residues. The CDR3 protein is CASSSRGIGGSYEQYF. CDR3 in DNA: TGTGCCAGCAGCTCTAGGGGGATCGGGGGTTCCTACGAGCAGTACTTC.

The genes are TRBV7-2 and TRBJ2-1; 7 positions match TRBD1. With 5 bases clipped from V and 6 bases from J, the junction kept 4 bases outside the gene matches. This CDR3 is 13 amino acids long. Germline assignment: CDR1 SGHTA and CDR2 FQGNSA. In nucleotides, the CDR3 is TGTGCCAGCAGCGCCCGGGACAGCAATGAGCAGTTCTTC. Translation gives CASSARDSNEQFF. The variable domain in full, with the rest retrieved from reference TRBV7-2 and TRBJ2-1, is GAGVSQSPSNKVTEKGKDVELRCDPISGHTALYWYRQSLGQGLEFLIYFQGNSAPDKSGLPSDRFSAERTGGSVSTLTIQRTQQEDSAVYLCASSARDSNEQFFGPGTRLTVL.

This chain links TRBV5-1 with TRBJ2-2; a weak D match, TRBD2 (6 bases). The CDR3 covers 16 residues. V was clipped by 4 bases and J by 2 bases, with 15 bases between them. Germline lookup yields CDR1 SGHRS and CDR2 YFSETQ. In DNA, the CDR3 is TGCGCCAGCAGCCCGACTAGACCTATAAACACCGGGGAGCTGTTTTTT. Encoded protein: CASSPTRPINTGELFF.

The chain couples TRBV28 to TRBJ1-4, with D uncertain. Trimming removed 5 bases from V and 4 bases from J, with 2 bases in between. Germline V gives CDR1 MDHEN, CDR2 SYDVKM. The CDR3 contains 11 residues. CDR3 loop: CASSHNEKLFF. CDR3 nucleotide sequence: TGTGCCAGCAGTCATAATGAAAAACTGTTTTTT.

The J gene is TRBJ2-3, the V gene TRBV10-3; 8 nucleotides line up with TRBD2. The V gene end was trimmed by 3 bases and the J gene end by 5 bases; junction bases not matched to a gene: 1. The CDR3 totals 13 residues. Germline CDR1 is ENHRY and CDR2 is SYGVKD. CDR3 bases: TGTGCCATCAGTGATCTAGCGGGAGATACGCAGTATTTT. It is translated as CAISDLAGDTQYF.

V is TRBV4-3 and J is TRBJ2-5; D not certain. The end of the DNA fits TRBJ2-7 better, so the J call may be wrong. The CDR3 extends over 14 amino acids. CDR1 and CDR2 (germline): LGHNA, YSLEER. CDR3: CASSQDIKGYEQYF. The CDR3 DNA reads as TGCGCCAGCAGCCAAGACATTAAGGGCTACGAGCAGTACTTC.

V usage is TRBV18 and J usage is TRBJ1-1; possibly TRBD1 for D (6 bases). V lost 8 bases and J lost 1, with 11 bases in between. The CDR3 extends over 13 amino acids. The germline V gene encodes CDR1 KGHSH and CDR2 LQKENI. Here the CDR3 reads CASAQGRNTEAFF. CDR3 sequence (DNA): TGTGCCAGCGCTCAGGGGAGGAACACTGAAGCTTTCTTT.

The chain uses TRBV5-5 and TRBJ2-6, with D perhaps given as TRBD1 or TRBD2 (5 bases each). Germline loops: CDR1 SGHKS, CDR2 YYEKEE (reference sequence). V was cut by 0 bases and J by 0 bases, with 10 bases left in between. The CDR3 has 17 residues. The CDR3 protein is CASSLGGRSSGANVLTF. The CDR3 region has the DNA TGTGCCAGCAGCTTGGGGGGACGGAGCTCTGGGGCCAACGTCCTGACTTTC. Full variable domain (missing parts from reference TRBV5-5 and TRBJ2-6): DAGVTQSPTHLIKTRGQQVTLRCSPISGHKSVSWYQQVLGQGPQFIFQYYEKEERGRGNFPDRFSARQFPNYSSELNVNALLLGDSALYLCASSLGGRSSGANVLTFGAGSRLTVL.

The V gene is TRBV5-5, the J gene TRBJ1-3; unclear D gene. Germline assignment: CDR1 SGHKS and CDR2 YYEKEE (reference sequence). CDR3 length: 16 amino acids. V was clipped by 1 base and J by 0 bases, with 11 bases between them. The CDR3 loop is CASSLPLTFSGNTIYF. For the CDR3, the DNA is TGTGCCAGCAGCTTGCCTTTAACTTTCTCTGGAAACACCATATATTTT. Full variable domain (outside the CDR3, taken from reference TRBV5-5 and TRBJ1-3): DAGVTQSPTHLIKTRGQQVTLRCSPISGHKSVSWYQQVLGQGPQFIFQYYEKEERGRGNFPDRFSARQFPNYSSELNVNALLLGDSALYLCASSLPLTFSGNTIYFGEGSWLTVV.